A single TCR beta chain is shown here with its context. Its antigen specificity is not known. No much larger clone exists at a distance of one base, and base qualities are not known. TCR CDR3 regions were amplified from genomic DNA by multiplex PCR using the deep immunoSEQ assay. Genomic DNA extracted from each cell subset was distributed evenly over all wells of several immunoSEQ 96-well plates, and each plate served as one replicate. Each replicate PCR for sorted subsets received around 0.2 ug genomic DNA, equal to around 32,000 T cell genomes. The purified libraries were quantified using a Qubit 3.0 fluorometer, sized with a Bioanalyzer 2100, and then quantified again using the KAPA Library Quantification kit. A separate single-read 150-cycle Illumina NextSeq 550 flow cell was used to sequence each immunoSEQ 96-well plate. Concerning the study's data processing: Because only junctional sequences without quality scores were contained in the immunoSEQ output, filtering matching that applied to full-length reads could not be performed. To assign V/J genes and CDR3, sequences were annotated against IMGT germline references using PyIR, a Python wrapper for IgBLAST v1.9. Reads were removed for weak V/J assignments (E-value above 1e-6), missing CDR3, stop codons, out-of-frame junctions, or ambiguous translated residues. V3J clonotypes were defined by identical inferred V gene, J gene, and CDR3 amino acid sequence. Percentage overlap between repertoires was calculated by dividing the number of shared unique clonotypes by the size of the smaller repertoire. RTK rarefaction, the Chao1 estimator, and Recon v2.1 estimates of unobserved clonotypes were used to assess repertoire richness. For all TCRbeta clonotypes obtained by the gDNA method from a few donors, generation probabilities were computed with OLGA. This is the immuneACCESS table as TCRdb keeps it, with only in-frame sequences that have V and J called. A part of the clones is gone; compared with another copy, unresolved V genes explain less than half, and the rest is unexplained. The DNA was the basis for D and trimming; V, J and clone size are from that table. Within this sample are about 2.4 million clones, with 93% of them counted one time only. The ten largest clones represent approximately 0.36% of the sample.

The entry originates in a study of shared clonotypes between healthy human individuals (dated by TCRdb to the early 2020s). The study in broad terms: The cohort included a few men and two women between 18 and 49 years of age. Each donor's leukapheresis produced roughly between roughly 0.94 and 9.5 billion PBMCs. Libraries were prepared and TCR repertoires were sequenced by different laboratories using diverse techniques, in order to increase sequencing depth and limit assay-specific biases. Blood TCR repertoires of about 5 healthy adults were deeply sequenced to estimate repertoire size and the extent of clonotype sharing between individuals. For each donor, CD4 naive and CD4 memory were each run on three plates, CD8 naive on two plates, and CD8 memory on one plate. Overall study results and their limits: The small number of donors limited the genetic and exposure-history diversity represented. Even with the large sequencing depth, rarefaction of the sorted-subset datasets indicated that sequencing was incomplete. When a handful of donors were compared, the shared fraction of clonotypes was 5% to 6.5% for naive CD4, 3.5% for naive CD8, about 2.4% for memory CD4, and around 0.37% for memory CD8. Sampling was limited to blood, and TCR repertoires in tissue likely differ from TCR repertoires in blood. Larger estimated clonotype richness was generally found for naive subsets than for memory subsets. Higher generation probabilities were observed for clonotypes shared by all four sorted-subset donors than for non-shared clonotypes. Based on pairwise subsampling, the degree of clonotype sharing among donors was expected to be affected by sequencing depth.

Healthy HIV-negative adults with no recently reported acute infections or vaccinations were included as donors. All donors were Caucasian adults living in Nashville, Tennessee, USA. Magnetic negative selection was used to enrich CD4+ T cells, after which naive cells were positively selected on CD45RA and the negative fraction became the memory subset. Blood was obtained by leukapheresis, after which PBMCs were separated by Ficoll-Histopaque density gradient centrifugation and cryopreserved in liquid nitrogen vapor phase. Analytical flow cytometry was used to check the purity and quantity of every magnetically sorted T cell population. From each sorted fraction, genomic DNA was isolated and quantified by UV absorbance on a Nanodrop 2000c. Sequencing input: naive CD4+ T cells from PBMCs. The label giving this sample's cell subset or site can be read as: CD45RA+ positively selected. This clonotype was sampled from a man aged 18 to 30 in good health. Some clones in this sample may be carry-over from other donors' samples.

The sequence in DNA is TGTGCCAGCAGCTTAGGTCGACCAGATACGCAGTATTTT. It encodes CASSLGRPDTQYF. The chain links TRBV7-9 with TRBJ2-3; confidence is insufficient to name the D gene. Via the germline V gene (reference sequence), CDR1 is SEHNR and CDR2 FQNEAQ. The CDR3 spans 13 residues, from the cysteine through the phenylalanine. Of all the DNA, just the CDR3 is kept, 39 bases in frame from base 1. V was cut back by 1 base and J by 4 bases, leaving a gap of 6 bases between them.